This TCR beta chain emerged from a study of blood T cell repertoires in COVID-19. The overall study: Researchers got acute and convalescent COVID-19 samples from the United States, Italy and Spain. In each case, the material was cDNA or gDNA derived from T cells, B-cell-depleted T cells, or PBMCs.

Assay used: immunoSEQ multiplex PCR; TCRdb lists only in-frame clones, some missing. The sample consists of more than 150,000 clones, about 80% of them appearing once. The CDR3 has 13 residues. CDR1 and CDR2 (germline): SGDLS, YYNGEE. Deletions cut 4 bases from V and 9 bases from J, with 14 bases between. The sample was peripheral blood. This chain joins TRBV9 and TRBJ2-1; D is possibly TRBD2 (6 bases). The sequence came from a man in his sixties with acute or convalescent COVID-19. CDR3 sequence: CASSTGTPTEQFF. The CDR3, as DNA: TGTGCCAGCAGCACGGGGACTCCCACTGAGCAGTTCTTC.